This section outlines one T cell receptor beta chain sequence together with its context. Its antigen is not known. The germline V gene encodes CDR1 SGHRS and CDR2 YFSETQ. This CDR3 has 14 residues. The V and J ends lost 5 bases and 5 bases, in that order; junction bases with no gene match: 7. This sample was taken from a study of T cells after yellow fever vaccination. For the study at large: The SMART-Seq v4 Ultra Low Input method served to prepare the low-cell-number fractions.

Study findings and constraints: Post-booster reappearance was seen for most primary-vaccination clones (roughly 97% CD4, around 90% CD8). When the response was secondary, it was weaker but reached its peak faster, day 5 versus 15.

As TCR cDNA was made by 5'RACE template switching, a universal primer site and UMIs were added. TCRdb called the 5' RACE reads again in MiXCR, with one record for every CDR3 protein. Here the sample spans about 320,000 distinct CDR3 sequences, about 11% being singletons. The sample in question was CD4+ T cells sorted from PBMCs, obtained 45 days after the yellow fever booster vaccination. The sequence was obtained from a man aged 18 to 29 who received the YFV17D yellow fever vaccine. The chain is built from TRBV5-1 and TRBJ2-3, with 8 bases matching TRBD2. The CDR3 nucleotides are TGCGCCAGCAGACCCGGGGGGGCCGAAGATACGCAGTATTTT. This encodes CASRPGGAEDTQYF. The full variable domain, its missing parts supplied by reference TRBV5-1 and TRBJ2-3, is KAGVTQTPRYLIKTRGQQVTLSCSPISGHRSVSWYQQTPGQGLQFLFEYFSETQRNKGNFPGRFSGRQFSNSRSEMNVSTLELGDSALYLCASRPGGAEDTQYFGPGTRLTVL.